The subject of this entry is one TCR beta chain. The length of the CDR3 is 15 residues. V was clipped by 4 bases and J by 2 bases, with 14 bases between them. CDR1 SNHLY and CDR2 FYNNEI come from the germline V gene. Libraries were prepared by immunoSEQ multiplex PCR; TCRdb keeps only in-frame clonotypes and omits some of them. The sample consists of under 600,000 clones, 97% of them appearing once. The source of the sample is a study of shared clonotypes between healthy human individuals. The chain carries TRBV2 and TRBJ2-5, with TRBD1 as a possible D gene (5 bases). The source material was naive CD4+ T cells sorted from blood. The sample's subset: CD45RA+ positively selected. This receptor was obtained from a woman aged 25 to 39 in good health. In DNA form, the CDR3 reads TGTGCCAGCAGTGGAGGAACAGGAAGACAAGAGACCCAGTACTTC. Protein: CASSGGTGRQETQYF.